The 30 T cell receptor beta chains presented below share a single source sample, sequenced in a study of cytomegalovirus exposure and HLA in healthy donors. Use of 60 Vbeta and 13 Jbeta primers characterized the PCR. Profiling relied on immunoSEQ multiplex PCR, and the TCRdb table lists in-frame clones only, not all of them. Seen here are fewer than 200,000 clones, approximately 80% observed once, and the top ten hold approximately 0.78%. The sequenced material came from PBMCs. Receptor source: a young woman in good health and CMV-seronegative.

The chain joins TRBV10-1 to TRBJ2-2; TRBD2 agrees at 8 bases. V trimming: 6 bases; J trimming: 0 bases; junction bases outside the gene matches: 3. Per germline, CDR1 WNHNN and CDR2 SYGVQD (reference sequence). This CDR3 spans 15 amino acids. The CDR3: CASSGAGANTGELFF. CDR3 DNA sequence: TGCGCCAGCAGCGGAGCGGGAGCGAACACCGGGGAGCTGTTTTTT.

The V and J genes are TRBV13 and TRBJ2-5, with TRBD2 matching over 7 bases. Germline V CDR1 and CDR2: PRHDT, FYEKMQ (reference sequence). V lost 4 bases and J lost 5; bases outside the gene matches: 4. The CDR3 sequence is 13 residues long. The CDR3 DNA follows: TGTGCCAGCAGCTGGGAGGGAGAGGAGACCCAGTACTTC. This sequence encodes CASSWEGEETQYF. The entire variable domain, with the rest obtained from reference TRBV13 and TRBJ2-5, is as follows: AAGVIQSPRHLIKEKRETATLKCYPIPRHDTVYWYQQGPGQDPQFLISFYEKMQSDKGSIPDRFSAQQFSDYHSELNMSSLELGDSALYFCASSWEGEETQYFGPGTRLLVL.

The chain joins TRBV25-1 to TRBJ2-5; TRBD1 matches 8 bases. There are 16 residues in the CDR3. Trimming took 2 bases from V and 1 from J; bases not matched to a gene: 6. Germline V gene sequence: CDR1 MGHDK, CDR2 SYGVNS. DNA of the CDR3: TGTGCCAGCAGTGAACGAGGACAGGGTATCCAAGAGACCCAGTACTTC. It is translated as CASSERGQGIQETQYF.

The chain joins TRBV5-5 to TRBJ1-1; tentative D call: TRBD1 (5 bases). V was trimmed by 0 bases and J by 4 bases, leaving 10 bases between them. Germline assignment: CDR1 SGHKS and CDR2 YYEKEE (reference sequence). The CDR3 has 14 amino acids. CDR3 sequence reads: CASSLGMGGTEAFF. The CDR3 DNA reads TGTGCCAGCAGCTTGGGGATGGGGGGCACTGAAGCTTTCTTT.

The chain couples TRBV7-2 to TRBJ2-7; possibly TRBD1 for D (5 bases). V was shortened by 5 bases and J by 2 bases, with 19 bases between the two germline ends. CDR1 is SGHTA, CDR2 FQGNSA, per germline. The CDR3 has 16 amino acids. Written as DNA, the CDR3 is TGTGCCAGCAGCAACTCTTTTTGGCAGGGTACCTACGAGCAGTACTTC. Protein product: CASSNSFWQGTYEQYF.

V usage is TRBV10-3 and J usage is TRBJ2-7; D perhaps matches TRBD2 (7 bases). V lost 0 bases and J 4 bases, leaving 13 bases between the germline ends. This CDR3 has 15 residues. Germline V gene data show CDR1 as ENHRY and CDR2 as SYGVKD. The CDR3 is CAISESGGVLYEQYF. The CDR3 DNA sequence: TGTGCCATCAGTGAGTCAGGGGGGGTCCTGTACGAGCAGTACTTC.

CDR3: CASNPDRGRGGTEAFF. DNA of the CDR3: TGTGCCAGCAACCCGGACAGGGGGCGGGGGGGCACTGAAGCTTTCTTT. The chain employs TRBV28 and TRBJ1-1; 11 bases are shared with TRBD1. Germline V gives CDR1 MDHEN, CDR2 SYDVKM. CDR3 length: 16 residues. Trimming cost V 7 bases and J 4 bases; bases outside gene matches: 11.

The CDR3 sequence is CASSLDRVLETQYF. DNA for the CDR3: TGTGCCAGCAGCTTAGACAGGGTTCTTGAGACCCAGTACTTC. The chain joins TRBV11-2 to TRBJ2-5; a weak D match, TRBD1 (5 bases). Germline V gene lookup returns CDR1 SGHAT and CDR2 FQNNGV. The CDR3 has 14 residues. V was shortened by 0 bases and J by 5 bases, with 10 bases between the two germline ends. Supplemented by reference TRBV11-2 and TRBJ2-5, the full variable domain reads EAGVAQSPRYKIIEKRQSVAFWCNPISGHATLYWYQQILGQGPKLLIQFQNNGVVDDSQLPKDRFSAERLKGVDSTLKIQPAKLEDSAVYLCASSLDRVLETQYFGPGTRLLVL.

The V and J genes are TRBV2 and TRBJ2-1; perhaps TRBD2 as D (6 bases). In germline, CDR1 is SNHLY, CDR2 FYNNEI. Trimming removed 6 bases at V and 0 bases at J, with 9 bases between. This CDR3 has 14 amino acids. The CDR3 DNA sequence: TGTGCCAGCAGAGGAGGGGACTCCTACAATGAGCAGTTCTTC. Translating gives CASRGGDSYNEQFF.

This clone was recorded a few times. The V gene is TRBV30, the J gene TRBJ2-3; D might be TRBD2 (6 bases). The CDR3 is 13 amino acids. Germline assignment: CDR1 GTSNPN and CDR2 SVGIG (reference sequence). Trimming left V 4 bases short and J 5 bases short, with 13 bases between. The CDR3 coding sequence is TGTGCCTGGAACGGGGACTCTGGAGATACGCAGTATTTT. Translated: CAWNGDSGDTQYF.

This sequence joins TRBV7-6 and TRBJ2-7, with D uncertain. V shed 1 base and J shed 2 bases, with 9 bases lying between them. Germline V gives CDR1 SGHVS, CDR2 FNYEAQ. The CDR3 is 14 residues long. The CDR3 reads CASSLGQKPYEQYF. In DNA form, the CDR3 reads TGTGCCAGCAGCTTAGGGCAGAAACCCTACGAGCAGTACTTC.

The chain links TRBV13 to TRBJ2-1, with 10 bases aligning to TRBD2. Trimming took 1 base from V and 7 from J; bases not matched to a gene: 4. CDR3 length: 15 amino acids. From germline, CDR1 is PRHDT and CDR2 FYEKMQ (reference sequence). CDR3 coding DNA: TGTGCCAGCAGCTTAGCAGCGGGAGGGCCGAATGAGCAGTTCTTC. Encoded protein: CASSLAAGGPNEQFF. The complete variable domain, with remaining parts taken from reference TRBV13 and TRBJ2-1, reads AAGVIQSPRHLIKEKRETATLKCYPIPRHDTVYWYQQGPGQDPQFLISFYEKMQSDKGSIPDRFSAQQFSDYHSELNMSSLELGDSALYFCASSLAAGGPNEQFFGPGTRLTVL.

The rearrangement joins TRBV7-3 to TRBJ2-3; the match to TRBD2 covers 11 bases. V was clipped by 4 bases and J by 6 bases; unmatched bases: 6. The CDR3 consists of 15 residues. Germline V gene data show CDR1 as SGHTA and CDR2 as FQGTGA. CDR3 loop: CASSSRLAGKDTQYF. In DNA form, the CDR3 reads TGTGCCAGCAGCTCCCGACTAGCGGGAAAGGATACGCAGTATTTT. Full variable domain (rest looked up from reference TRBV7-3 and TRBJ2-3): GAGVSQTPSNKVTEKGKYVELRCDPISGHTALYWYRQSLGQGPEFLIYFQGTGAADDSGLPNDRFFAVRPEGSVSTLKIQRTERGDSAVYLCASSSRLAGKDTQYFGPGTRLTVL.

This chain uses TRBV27 with TRBJ2-1; 7 bases line up with TRBD2. Germline loops: CDR1 MNHEY, CDR2 SMNVEV (reference sequence). The V and J ends lost 5 bases and 6 bases, in that order; junction bases with no gene match: 13. This CDR3 comprises 16 residues. The chain's CDR3 is CASSPLGLVESNEQFF. Here the CDR3 DNA reads TGTGCCAGCAGTCCGCTCGGACTAGTCGAAAGCAATGAGCAGTTCTTC.

The sample holds one count of this clone. The chain uses TRBV9 and TRBJ1-3; no definite D call. Trimming left V 7 bases short and J 2 bases short, with 13 bases between. Germline V lookup: CDR1 SGDLS, CDR2 YYNGEE. This CDR3 region has 14 residues. The CDR3 nucleotides are TGTGCCAGCGCACGGGAAATCGCTGGAAACACCATATATTTT. As protein: CASAREIAGNTIYF.

This chain joins TRBV7-9 and TRBJ1-2; 9 bases fit TRBD1. This CDR3 contains 14 residues. Germline V CDR1 and CDR2: SEHNR, FQNEAQ (reference sequence). V lost 3 bases, J lost 7 bases, and 6 bases stayed unmatched. The CDR3 here is CASSLRDRERGYTF. In DNA form, the CDR3 reads TGTGCCAGCAGCTTGCGGGACAGGGAGCGTGGCTACACCTTC.

This clone was seen more than once but under ten times. The chain has TRBV2 and TRBJ2-7, with a tentative D call TRBD1 (5 bases). V was clipped by 3 bases and J by 4 bases, with 10 bases between them. Per germline, CDR1 SNHLY and CDR2 FYNNEI. The CDR3 length is 13 residues. The CDR3 loop is CASSEGRAYEQYF. CDR3 bases: TGTGCCAGCAGTGAGGGCAGGGCTTACGAGCAGTACTTC. Filled out from reference TRBV2 and TRBJ2-7, the complete variable domain reads EPEVTQTPSHQVTQMGQEVILRCVPISNHLYFYWYRQILGQKVEFLVSFYNNEISEKSEIFDDQFSVERPDGSNFTLKIRSTKLEDSAMYFCASSEGRAYEQYFGPGTRLTVT.

The CDR3 is CASSSERGHETQYF. The CDR3 DNA reads as TGCGCCAGCAGCTCCGAAAGGGGGCACGAGACCCAGTACTTC. This chain uses TRBV5-1 with TRBJ2-5; 7 bases agree with TRBD1. After removal of 3 bases from V and 5 bases from J, the junction contained 7 bases not matched to a gene. Germline V lookup: CDR1 SGHRS, CDR2 YFSETQ. CDR3 length equals 14 residues.

The V call is TRBV28, the J call TRBJ2-1; TRBD2 agrees at 9 bases. J gave up 4 bases and V 5 bases, and 6 bases lay outside the gene matches. This CDR3 comprises 15 residues. Looked up from germline, CDR1 is MDHEN and CDR2 is SYDVKM. The CDR3 region is CASSTSSGTYNEQFF. The CDR3 region has the DNA TGTGCCAGCAGTACCTCTAGCGGGACGTACAATGAGCAGTTCTTC.

The chain employs TRBV10-3 and TRBJ2-2; 7 nucleotides line up with TRBD1. The V segment lost 2 bases and the J segment 5 bases; nucleotides outside the gene matches: 11. From germline, CDR1 is ENHRY and CDR2 SYGVKD. The CDR3 consists of 17 residues. The CDR3 DNA is TGTGCCATCAGTGAGAGCTGGACAGGATATAGTACCGGGGAGCTGTTTTTT. Translation: CAISESWTGYSTGELFF.

The chain recombines TRBV7-8 with TRBJ2-2; the D gene is possibly TRBD2 (5 bases). Germline V gene lookup returns CDR1 SGHVS and CDR2 FQNEAQ. Trimming shortened V by 1 base and J by 7 bases, and 22 bases separated the two germline ends. The CDR3 spans 18 residues. CDR3 in amino acids: CASSLVEARSLGGGELFF. The CDR3 region has the DNA TGTGCCAGCAGCTTAGTGGAGGCCAGGTCCTTGGGTGGCGGGGAGCTGTTTTTT.

V and J are TRBV2 and TRBJ2-2, with D possibly TRBD1 on 5 matching bases. V lost 7 bases to trimming and J lost 3 bases, with 21 bases between them. The CDR3 totals 17 residues. Germline V lookup: CDR1 SNHLY, CDR2 FYNNEI. CDR3 protein: CASNQGANLGYTGELFF. The CDR3 region has the DNA TGTGCCAGCAATCAAGGGGCCAACCTAGGTTACACCGGGGAGCTGTTTTTT.

V is TRBV9 and J is TRBJ2-7; 7 positions agree with TRBD2. Germline V gene lookup returns CDR1 SGDLS and CDR2 YYNGEE. CDR3 length: 15 residues. J was trimmed by 3 bases and V by 0 bases; bases with no gene match: 6. The CDR3 coding sequence is TGTGCCAGCAGCGTAGGCGCGGGAGTGATCTACGAGCAGTACTTC. Translated: CASSVGAGVIYEQYF.

V gene TRBV29-1 combines with J gene TRBJ2-5, with D maybe TRBD1 (5 bases). The CDR3 sequence is 13 residues long. Germline V lookup: CDR1 SQVTM, CDR2 ANQGSEA. V lost 2 bases to trimming and J lost 5 bases, with 12 bases between them. The CDR3 DNA reads TGCAGCGTTGAAAAAGGGGCAACGGAGACCCAGTACTTC. The encoded protein is CSVEKGATETQYF.

Note on this clone: Within the sample, other DNA sequences also encode this same CDR3. The J gene is TRBJ1-2, the V gene TRBV28, with 9 bases lining up with TRBD1. This CDR3 is 16 amino acids long. V lost 0 bases to trimming and J lost 10 bases; unmatched junction nucleotides: 12. CDR1 MDHEN and CDR2 SYDVKM come from the germline V gene. The CDR3: CASSLWTISRQGDYTF. The DNA for the CDR3 is TGTGCCAGCAGTTTATGGACAATTTCACGACAGGGGGACTACACCTTC.

The chain joins TRBV25-1 to TRBJ2-7; TRBD1 matches 9 bases. The V segment lost 8 bases and the J segment 1 base; nucleotides outside the gene matches: 9. This CDR3 is 15 amino acids long. Looked up from germline, CDR1 is MGHDK and CDR2 is SYGVNS. Here the CDR3 DNA reads TGTGCCAGCTCCCGACCCGGGACAGGGTCCTACGAGCAGTACTTC. Amino acids: CASSRPGTGSYEQYF.

CDR3 region: CASSYQVGEQFF. In DNA form, the CDR3 reads TGTGCCAGCAGCTACCAGGTGGGTGAGCAGTTCTTC. The chain recombines TRBV11-3 with TRBJ2-1; D gene uncertain. The V gene's germline CDR1 is SGHNT and CDR2 YENEEA. V was trimmed by 4 bases and J by 9 bases, leaving 10 bases between them. The CDR3 loop spans 12 amino acids.

For this clone: The sample has other DNA sequences that encode this CDR3 too. The CDR3 sequence: CAISESGAYEQYF. The CDR3 DNA reads TGTGCCATCAGTGAGTCTGGAGCCTACGAGCAGTACTTC. This sequence joins TRBV10-3 and TRBJ2-7; the D is unclear. This CDR3 has 13 residues. Germline V lookup: CDR1 ENHRY, CDR2 SYGVKD. V gave up 0 bases and J gave up 2 bases, with 5 bases separating them.

The rearrangement uses TRBV10-3 and TRBJ2-5, with 15 bases lining up with TRBD2. This CDR3 is built from 17 residues. Germline CDR1 reads ENHRY; CDR2 reads SYGVKD. The J segment lost 7 bases and the V segment lost 3 bases, leaving 9 bases of the junction unmatched. Written as DNA, the CDR3 is TGTGCCATCAGTGAAACTACAGGACTAGCGGGAGGGGGGACCCAGTACTTC. This encodes CAISETTGLAGGGTQYF.

The chain uses TRBV4-3 and TRBJ2-1; 8 nucleotides line up with TRBD2. V was pared by 1 base and J by 4 bases, with 3 bases of the junction left unmatched. Per the germline V gene, CDR1 is LGHNA and CDR2 is YSLEER. The length of the CDR3 is 15 residues. CDR3 nucleotide sequence: TGCGCCAGCAGCCAAGTAGGCGGGGGGTACAATGAGCAGTTCTTC. Its protein is CASSQVGGGYNEQFF.